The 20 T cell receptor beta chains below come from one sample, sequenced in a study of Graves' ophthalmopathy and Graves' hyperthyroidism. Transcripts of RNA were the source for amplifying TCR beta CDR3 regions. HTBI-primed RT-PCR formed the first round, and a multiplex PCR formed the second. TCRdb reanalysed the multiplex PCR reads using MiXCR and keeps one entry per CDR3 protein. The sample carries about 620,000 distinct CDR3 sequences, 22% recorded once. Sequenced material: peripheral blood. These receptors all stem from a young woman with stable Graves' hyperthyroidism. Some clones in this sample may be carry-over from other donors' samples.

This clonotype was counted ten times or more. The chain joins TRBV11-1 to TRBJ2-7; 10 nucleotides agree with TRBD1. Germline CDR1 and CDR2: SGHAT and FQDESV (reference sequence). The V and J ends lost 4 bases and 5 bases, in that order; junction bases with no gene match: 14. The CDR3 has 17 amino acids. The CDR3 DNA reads TGTGCCAGCAGCTCCACCGGGGGACAGGGGCCATGGAACGAGCAGTACTTC. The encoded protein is CASSSTGGQGPWNEQYF.

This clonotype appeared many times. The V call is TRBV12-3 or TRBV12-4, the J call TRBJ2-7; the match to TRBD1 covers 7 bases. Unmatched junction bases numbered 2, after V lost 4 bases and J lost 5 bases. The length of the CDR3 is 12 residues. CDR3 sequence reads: CASSSTGDEQYF. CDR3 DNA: TGTGCCAGCAGTTCAACAGGGGACGAGCAGTACTTC.

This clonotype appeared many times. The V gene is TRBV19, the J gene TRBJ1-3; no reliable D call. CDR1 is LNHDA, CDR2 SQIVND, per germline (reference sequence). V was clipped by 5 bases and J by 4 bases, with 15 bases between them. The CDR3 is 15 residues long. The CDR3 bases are TGTGCCAGTAGTCCAAGGACCGTGGCCGGAAACACCATATATTTT. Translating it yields CASSPRTVAGNTIYF.

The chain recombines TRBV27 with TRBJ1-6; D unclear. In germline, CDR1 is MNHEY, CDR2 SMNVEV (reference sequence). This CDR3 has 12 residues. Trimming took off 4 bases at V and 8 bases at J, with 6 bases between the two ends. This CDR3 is CASSSRHSPLHF. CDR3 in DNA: TGTGCCAGCAGTTCCCGCCATTCACCCCTCCACTTT.

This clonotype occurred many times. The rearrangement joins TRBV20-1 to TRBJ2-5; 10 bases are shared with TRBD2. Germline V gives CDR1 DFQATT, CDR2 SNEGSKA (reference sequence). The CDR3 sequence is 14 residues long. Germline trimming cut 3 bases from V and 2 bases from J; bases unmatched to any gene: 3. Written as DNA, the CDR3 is TGCAGTGCTAGGGAGCGGGAGGGGCAAGAGACCCAGTACTTC. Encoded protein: CSAREREGQETQYF.

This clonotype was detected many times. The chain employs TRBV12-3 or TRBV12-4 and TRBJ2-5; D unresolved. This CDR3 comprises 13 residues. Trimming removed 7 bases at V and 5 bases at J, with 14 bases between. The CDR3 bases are TGTGCCAGCACCCCGGGTCCCGGGGAGACCCAGTACTTC. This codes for CASTPGPGETQYF.

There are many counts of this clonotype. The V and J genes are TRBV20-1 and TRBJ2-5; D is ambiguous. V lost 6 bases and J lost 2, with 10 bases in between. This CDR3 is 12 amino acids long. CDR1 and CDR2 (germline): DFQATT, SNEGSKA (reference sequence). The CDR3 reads CSAQFGQETQYF. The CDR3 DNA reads TGCAGTGCGCAGTTTGGGCAAGAGACCCAGTACTTC.

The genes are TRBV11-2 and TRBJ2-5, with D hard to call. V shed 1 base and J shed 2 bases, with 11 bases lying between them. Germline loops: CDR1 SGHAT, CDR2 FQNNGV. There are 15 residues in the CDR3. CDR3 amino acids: CASSLVLYQQETQYF. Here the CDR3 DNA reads TGTGCCAGCAGCTTAGTCCTCTACCAGCAAGAGACCCAGTACTTC.

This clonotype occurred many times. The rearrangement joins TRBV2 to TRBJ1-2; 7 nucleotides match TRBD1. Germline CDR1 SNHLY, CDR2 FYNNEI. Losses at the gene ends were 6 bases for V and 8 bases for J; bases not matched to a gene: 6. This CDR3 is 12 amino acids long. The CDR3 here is CASRGDSVGYTF. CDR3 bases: TGTGCCAGCAGAGGGGACAGCGTCGGCTACACCTTC.

The CDR3 sequence is CSARYRTSGSYEQYF. The DNA of the CDR3 is TGCAGTGCTAGATACAGGACTAGCGGGAGTTACGAGCAGTACTTC. J is TRBJ2-7 and V is TRBV20-1, with 13 bases matching TRBD2. From germline, CDR1 is DFQATT and CDR2 SNEGSKA (reference sequence). V was pared by 2 bases and J by 4 bases, with 5 bases of the junction left unmatched. The CDR3 loop spans 15 amino acids.

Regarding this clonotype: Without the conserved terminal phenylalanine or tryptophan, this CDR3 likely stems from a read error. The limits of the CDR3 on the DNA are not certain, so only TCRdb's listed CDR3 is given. This chain's CDR3 is CASSYEGTSADL. J is TRBJ2-7 and V is TRBV6-2 or TRBV6-3; TRBD2 is the table's D call and was not checked against the DNA. CDR1 and CDR2 from the germline V gene are MNHEY and SVGEGT. The CDR3 has 12 amino acids, counting both end residues.

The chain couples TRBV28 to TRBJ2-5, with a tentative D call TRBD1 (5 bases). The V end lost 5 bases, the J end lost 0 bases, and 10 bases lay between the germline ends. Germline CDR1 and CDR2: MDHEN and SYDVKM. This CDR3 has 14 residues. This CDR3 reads CASSEGAHQETQYF. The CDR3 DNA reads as TGTGCCAGCAGTGAAGGGGCCCACCAAGAGACCCAGTACTTC.

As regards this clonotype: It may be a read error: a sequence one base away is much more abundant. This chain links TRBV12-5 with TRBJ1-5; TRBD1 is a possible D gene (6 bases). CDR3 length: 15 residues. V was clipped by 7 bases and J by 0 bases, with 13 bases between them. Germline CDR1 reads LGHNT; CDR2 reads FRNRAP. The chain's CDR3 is CASATGTHSNQPQHF. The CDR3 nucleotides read TGTGCTAGTGCCACAGGGACCCATAGCAATCAGCCCCAGCATTTT.

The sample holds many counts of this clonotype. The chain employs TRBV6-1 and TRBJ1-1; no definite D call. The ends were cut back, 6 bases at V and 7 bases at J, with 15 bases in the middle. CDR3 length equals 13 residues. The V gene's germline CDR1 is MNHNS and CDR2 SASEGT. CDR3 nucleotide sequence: TGTGCCAGCAGGAAAAGTATCGGGTATGAAGCTTTCTTT. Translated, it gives CASRKSIGYEAFF.

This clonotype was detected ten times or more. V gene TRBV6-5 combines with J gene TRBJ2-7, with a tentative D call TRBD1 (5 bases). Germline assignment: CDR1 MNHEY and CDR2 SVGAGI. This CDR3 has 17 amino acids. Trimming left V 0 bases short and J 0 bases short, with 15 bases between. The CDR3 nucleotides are TGTGCCAGCAGTTACTCGTCCGACAGCTCCAGCTCCTACGAGCAGTACTTC. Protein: CASSYSSDSSSSYEQYF.

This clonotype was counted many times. CDR3 in DNA: TGTGCCAGCAGTGAGACAGGGTTTATGAGAGGCCCCCAGCATTTT. This gives the protein CASSETGFMRGPQHF. This chain uses TRBV6-1 with TRBJ1-5, with TRBD1 matching 7 bases. The CDR3 length is 15 residues. V lost 3 bases to trimming and J lost 10 bases; unmatched junction nucleotides: 12. Looked up from germline, CDR1 is MNHNS and CDR2 is SASEGT.

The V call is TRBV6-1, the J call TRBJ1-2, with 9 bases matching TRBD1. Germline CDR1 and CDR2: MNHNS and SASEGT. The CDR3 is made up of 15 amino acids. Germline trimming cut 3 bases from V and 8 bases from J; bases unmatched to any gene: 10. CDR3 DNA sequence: TGTGCCAGCAGTGATCCGGGACAGGGATCGGACGGCTACACCTTC. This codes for CASSDPGQGSDGYTF.

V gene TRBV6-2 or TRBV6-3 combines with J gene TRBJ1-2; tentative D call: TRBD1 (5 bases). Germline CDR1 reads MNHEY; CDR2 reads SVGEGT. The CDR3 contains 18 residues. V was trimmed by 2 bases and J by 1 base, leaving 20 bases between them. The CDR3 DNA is TGTGCCAGCAGTTACATGGCGGGGCGGCCAAGGATTAACTATGGCTACACCTTC. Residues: CASSYMAGRPRINYGYTF.

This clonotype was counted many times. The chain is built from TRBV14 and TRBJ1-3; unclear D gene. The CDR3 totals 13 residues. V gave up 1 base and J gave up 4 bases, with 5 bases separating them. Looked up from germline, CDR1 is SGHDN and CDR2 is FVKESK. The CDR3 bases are TGTGCCAGCAGCCAAGCGATAGGAAACACCATATATTTT. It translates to CASSQAIGNTIYF. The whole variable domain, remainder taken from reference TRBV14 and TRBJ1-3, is EAGVTQFPSHSVIEKGQTVTLRCDPISGHDNLYWYRRVMGKEIKFLLHFVKESKQDESGMPNNRFLAERTGGTYSTLKVQPAELEDSGVYFCASSQAIGNTIYFGEGSWLTVV.

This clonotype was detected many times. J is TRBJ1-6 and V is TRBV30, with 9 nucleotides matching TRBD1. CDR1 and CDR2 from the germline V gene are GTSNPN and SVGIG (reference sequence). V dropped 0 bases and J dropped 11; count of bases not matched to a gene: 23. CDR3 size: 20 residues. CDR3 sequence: CAWSVPGQGPPHRVLAPLHF. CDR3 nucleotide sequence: TGTGCCTGGAGTGTTCCGGGACAGGGTCCCCCCCATCGAGTATTGGCACCCCTCCACTTT.